The 18 T cell receptor beta chains given below trace back to one sample, sequenced in a study of glioma-infiltrating T cells. The iRepertoire nested amplicon-rescue multiplex PCR amplified TCR alpha and beta CDR3s from RNA. Via MiXCR, TCRdb re-called the multiplex PCR reads, giving one row per CDR3 protein. The table lists 400,000 or so distinct CDR3 sequences, roughly two fifths of them singletons. The sample taken for sequencing was glioma tissue, nonneoplastic brain tissue, or PBMCs (not recorded which). The receptors come from a human donor with low-grade glioma or glioblastoma, undergoing nonglioma brain surgery, or in good health (not recorded which).

This clonotype occurred a few times. V usage is TRBV28 and J usage is TRBJ2-7; 8 bases are shared with TRBD1. With 5 bases clipped from V and 4 bases from J, the junction kept 10 bases outside the gene matches. This CDR3 is 15 amino acids long. CDR1 and CDR2 from the germline V gene are MDHEN and SYDVKM. CDR3 DNA: TGTGCCAGCAGTACCAGGGGGCGTACTCCGTACGAGCAGTACTTC. Translating gives CASSTRGRTPYEQYF.

The chain is built from TRBV28 and TRBJ1-2; 9 positions agree with TRBD1. The V segment lost 4 bases and the J segment 5 bases; nucleotides outside the gene matches: 17. The CDR3 loop spans 18 amino acids. Germline loops: CDR1 MDHEN, CDR2 SYDVKM. This CDR3 reads CASSYLSSGTGFRYGYTF. In nucleotides, the CDR3 is TGTGCCAGCAGTTACCTCTCCTCCGGGACAGGGTTTCGGTATGGCTACACCTTC.

This clonotype was counted ten times or more. This chain links TRBV4-1 with TRBJ2-1, with 11 bases fitting TRBD2. The J segment lost 9 bases and the V segment lost 6 bases, leaving 7 bases of the junction unmatched. The CDR3 runs to 14 residues. Germline-derived CDR1 and CDR2 are MGHRA and YSYEKL. DNA of the CDR3: TGCGCCAGCAGTCCTAGCGGGAGGCGGGGTGAGCAGTTCTTC. Its protein is CASSPSGRRGEQFF.

The chain recombines TRBV20-1 with TRBJ1-5, with a weak D call TRBD1 (5 bases). Germline CDR1 and CDR2: DFQATT and SNEGSKA (reference sequence). The germline V and J ends were trimmed by 0 bases and 4 bases, with 16 bases remaining between them. This CDR3 has 16 residues. The CDR3 here is CSARDFTGGGNQPQHF. CDR3 sequence (DNA): TGCAGTGCTAGAGATTTTACGGGGGGGGGAAATCAGCCCCAGCATTTT.

The chain is built from TRBV19 and TRBJ2-1, with D possibly called TRBD1 or TRBD2 (6 bases each). The CDR3 covers 15 residues. Trimming pared 1 base from V and 2 bases from J, leaving 9 bases between. Germline CDR1 LNHDA, CDR2 SQIVND (reference sequence). As DNA, the CDR3 is TGTGCCAGTAGTATAGGGGGGGCCCCCTACAATGAGCAGTTCTTC. Encoded protein: CASSIGGAPYNEQFF.

The V and J genes are TRBV4-2 and TRBJ2-5; 8 bases are a match to TRBD2. Germline lookup yields CDR1 LGHNA and CDR2 YNFKEQ. This CDR3 is built from 13 residues. With V trimmed by 5 bases and J by 10 bases, 9 bases remained unmatched. The CDR3 sequence: CASSFPTGGGQYF. DNA for the CDR3: TGTGCCAGCAGCTTTCCAACGGGAGGGGGCCAGTACTTC.

This clonotype was counted a few times. The chain carries TRBV28 and TRBJ1-3; 8 nucleotides line up with TRBD1. The V gene's germline CDR1 is MDHEN and CDR2 SYDVKM. V lost 1 base to trimming and J lost 4 bases; unmatched junction nucleotides: 3. The CDR3 is made up of 15 amino acids. The CDR3: CASSLSRTGGNTIYF. The CDR3 DNA follows: TGTGCCAGCAGTTTATCCCGGACAGGGGGAAACACCATATATTTT.

This clonotype was recorded many times. The rearrangement joins TRBV6-4 to TRBJ2-3; TRBD2 matches at 8 bases. The junction had 7 bases not matched to a gene; V was cut back by 2 bases and J by 3 bases. Germline V lookup: CDR1 MRHNA, CDR2 SNTAGT. This CDR3 spans 16 amino acids. The CDR3 reads CASSDIKTSDTDTQYF. The CDR3 region has the DNA TGTGCCAGCAGTGACATTAAGACTAGCGATACAGATACGCAGTATTTT.

This clonotype occurred many times. The chain combines TRBV28 with TRBJ2-7, with D possibly called TRBD1 or TRBD2 (5 bases each). The CDR3 contains 15 residues. The germline V gene encodes CDR1 MDHEN and CDR2 SYDVKM. The V end lost 7 bases, the J end lost 3 bases, and 19 bases lay between the germline ends. CDR3 in amino acids: CASTLTPGTFYEQYF. DNA of the CDR3: TGTGCCAGCACTCTAACCCCCGGGACCTTCTACGAGCAGTACTTC. The entire variable domain, with the rest obtained from reference TRBV28 and TRBJ2-7, is as follows: DVKVTQSSRYLVKRTGEKVFLECVQDMDHENMFWYRQDPGLGLRLIYFSYDVKMKEKGDIPEGYSVSREKKERFSLILESASTNQTSMYLCASTLTPGTFYEQYFGPGTRLTVT.

In its sample, this clonotype was seen many times. The chain couples TRBV6-5 to TRBJ2-3; 11 bases match TRBD2. With V trimmed by 2 bases and J by 5 bases, 3 bases remained unmatched. The CDR3 contains 15 residues. Germline CDR1 and CDR2: MNHEY and SVGAGI. The CDR3 DNA reads TGTGCCAGCAGTTACGGGACTAGCGGAAGAGATACGCAGTATTTT. It yields the protein CASSYGTSGRDTQYF.

This clonotype appeared a few times. This chain links TRBV28 with TRBJ2-1; 9 bases are a match to TRBD2. This CDR3 contains 15 residues. Trimming at V came to 7 bases and at J to 0 bases, leaving 4 bases not matched to a gene. Germline loops: CDR1 MDHEN, CDR2 SYDVKM. The CDR3 sequence: CASNKLAGSYNEQFF. In DNA form, the CDR3 reads TGTGCCAGCAACAAACTAGCGGGCTCCTACAATGAGCAGTTCTTC.

As for this clonotype: One base away lies a much larger clone, so this may be a sequencing read error. The genes are TRBV28 and TRBJ1-1; D not certain. This CDR3 contains 15 residues. The germline gives CDR1 MDHEN, CDR2 SYDVKM. CDR3 loop: CASSYPGRTDTEDFF. The CDR3 coding sequence is TGTGCCAGCAGTTACCCCGGGAGGACCGACACTGAAGATTTCTTT.

This clonotype was seen only a few times. V is TRBV6-6 and J is TRBJ2-3; TRBD2 matches 8 bases. The length of the CDR3 is 14 residues. From germline, CDR1 is MNHNY and CDR2 SVGAGI (reference sequence). J was trimmed by 4 bases and V by 6 bases; bases with no gene match: 6. In DNA form, the CDR3 reads TGTGCCAGCAGGCTCGGGGGGGGAGCAGATACGCAGTATTTT. Its translation: CASRLGGGADTQYF.

The CDR3: CSARDIASEDTQYF. DNA of the CDR3: TGCAGTGCTAGAGATATTGCGTCAGAAGATACGCAGTATTTT. The chain recombines TRBV20-1 with TRBJ2-3; D ambiguous. There are 14 residues in the CDR3. The V gene's germline CDR1 is DFQATT and CDR2 SNEGSKA (reference sequence). Trimming stripped 0 bases from V and 5 bases from J, with 12 bases between.

This clonotype was seen only a few times. V usage is TRBV11-3 and J usage is TRBJ2-1; a possible D gene is TRBD2 (5 bases). V was shortened by 5 bases and J by 6 bases, with 8 bases between the two germline ends. This CDR3 has 12 amino acids. CDR1 and CDR2 from the germline V gene are SGHNT and YENEEA. DNA of the CDR3: TGTGCCAGCAGCCATAGCGCCAATGAGCAGTTCTTC. Protein: CASSHSANEQFF.

This clonotype was counted between two and nine times. This sequence joins TRBV28 and TRBJ2-5, with D perhaps TRBD2 (7 bases). CDR1 is MDHEN and CDR2 is SYDVKM in the germline V gene. The CDR3 runs 18 residues. V was pared by 3 bases and J by 2 bases, with 22 bases between. CDR3 in DNA: TGTGCCAGCAGTTTCGGGGGGCTAGCGGAGACCATACAAGAGACCCAGTACTTC. Its translation: CASSFGGLAETIQETQYF.

This clonotype was picked up a small number of times. The chain uses TRBV20-1 and TRBJ2-7; 7 nucleotides agree with TRBD1. The germline CDR1 and CDR2 sequences are DFQATT and SNEGSKA (reference sequence). The CDR3 consists of 12 residues. V lost 7 bases to trimming and J lost 3 bases; unmatched junction nucleotides: 6. CDR3 nucleotides: TGCAGTGTGGGTAGGGACAGCTACGAGCAGTACTTC. This sequence encodes CSVGRDSYEQYF.

The DNA for the CDR3 is TGTGCCAGCAGTTTAGATCCTGGCGGTAGACCGACAGATACGCAGTATTTT. It is translated as CASSLDPGGRPTDTQYF. The chain has TRBV27 and TRBJ2-3; D is uncertain. The CDR3 loop spans 17 amino acids. Deletions cut 2 bases from V and 3 bases from J, with 18 bases between. The V gene's germline CDR1 is MNHEY and CDR2 SMNVEV (reference sequence).